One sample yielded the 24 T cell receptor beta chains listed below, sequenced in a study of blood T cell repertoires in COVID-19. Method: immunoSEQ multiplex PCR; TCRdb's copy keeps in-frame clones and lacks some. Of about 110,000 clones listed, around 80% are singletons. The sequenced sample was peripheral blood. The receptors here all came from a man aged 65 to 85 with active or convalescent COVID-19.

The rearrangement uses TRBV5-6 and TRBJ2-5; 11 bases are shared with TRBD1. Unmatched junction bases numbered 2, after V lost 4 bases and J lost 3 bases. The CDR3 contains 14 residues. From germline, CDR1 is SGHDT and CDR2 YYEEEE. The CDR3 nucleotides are TGTGCCAGCAGCGAGGGACAGGGGGAAGAGACCCAGTACTTC. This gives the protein CASSEGQGEETQYF.

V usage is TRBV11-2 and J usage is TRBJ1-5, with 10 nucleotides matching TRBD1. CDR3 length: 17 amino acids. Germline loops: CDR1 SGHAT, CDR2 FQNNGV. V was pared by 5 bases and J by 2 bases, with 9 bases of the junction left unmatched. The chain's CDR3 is CASSRGQGLGGNQPQHF. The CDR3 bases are TGTGCCAGCAGCCGGGGACAGGGGCTCGGGGGCAATCAGCCCCAGCATTTT.

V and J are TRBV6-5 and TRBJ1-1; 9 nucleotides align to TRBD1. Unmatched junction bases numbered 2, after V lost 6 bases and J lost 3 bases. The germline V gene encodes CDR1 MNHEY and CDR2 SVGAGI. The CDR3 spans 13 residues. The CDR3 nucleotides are TGTGCCAGCAGGCGGGACAGGGACACTGAAGCTTTCTTT. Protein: CASRRDRDTEAFF.

The CDR3 is CASSLGTGYGYTF. As DNA, the CDR3 is TGTGCCAGCAGTTTAGGGACAGGGTATGGCTACACCTTC. The chain combines TRBV28 with TRBJ1-2; the match to TRBD1 covers 9 bases. V gave up 2 bases and J gave up 5 bases; unmatched junction bases: 0. CDR1 MDHEN and CDR2 SYDVKM come from the germline V gene. The CDR3 has 13 amino acids.

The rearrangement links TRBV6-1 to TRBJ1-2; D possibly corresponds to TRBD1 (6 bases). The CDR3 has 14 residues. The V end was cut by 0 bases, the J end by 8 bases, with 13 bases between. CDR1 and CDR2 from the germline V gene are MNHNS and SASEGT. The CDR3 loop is CASSEATGLTGYTF. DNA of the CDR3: TGTGCCAGCAGTGAAGCCACAGGGCTGACCGGCTACACCTTC.

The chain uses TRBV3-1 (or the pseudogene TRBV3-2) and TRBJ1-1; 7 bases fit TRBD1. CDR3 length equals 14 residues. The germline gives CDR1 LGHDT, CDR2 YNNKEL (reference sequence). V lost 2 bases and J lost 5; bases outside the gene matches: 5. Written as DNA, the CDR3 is TGTGCCAGCAGCCAACAACAGGGGCGGACTGAAGCTTTCTTT. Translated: CASSQQQGRTEAFF.

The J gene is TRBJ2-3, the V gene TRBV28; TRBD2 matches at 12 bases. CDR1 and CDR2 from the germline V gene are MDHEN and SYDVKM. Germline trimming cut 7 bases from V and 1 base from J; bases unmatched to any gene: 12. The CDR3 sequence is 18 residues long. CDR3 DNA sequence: TGTGCCAGCACGGGGACACCAAGACTAGCGGGGGGCACAGATACGCAGTATTTT. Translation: CASTGTPRLAGGTDTQYF.

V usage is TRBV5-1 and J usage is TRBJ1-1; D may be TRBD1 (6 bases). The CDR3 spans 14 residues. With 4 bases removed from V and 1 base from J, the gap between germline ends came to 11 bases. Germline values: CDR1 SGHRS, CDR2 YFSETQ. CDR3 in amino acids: CASSGEQGNTEAFF. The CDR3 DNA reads TGCGCCAGCAGCGGTGAACAGGGGAACACTGAAGCTTTCTTT.

The CDR3 reads CASSLGQGMNTEAFF. The CDR3, as DNA: TGTGCCAGCAGCTTGGGACAGGGAATGAACACTGAAGCTTTCTTT. The rearrangement joins TRBV7-9 to TRBJ1-1, with 9 bases that match TRBD1. This CDR3 is 15 amino acids long. The germline V gene has CDR1 SEHNR and CDR2 FQNEAQ (reference sequence). Germline trimming cut 3 bases from V and 0 bases from J; bases unmatched to any gene: 2.

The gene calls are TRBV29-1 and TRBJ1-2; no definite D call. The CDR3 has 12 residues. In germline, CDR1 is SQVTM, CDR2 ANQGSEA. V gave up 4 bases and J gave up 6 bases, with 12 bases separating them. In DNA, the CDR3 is TGCAGCGTTGCAGGAGGGAAACATGGCTACACCTTC. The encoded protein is CSVAGGKHGYTF.

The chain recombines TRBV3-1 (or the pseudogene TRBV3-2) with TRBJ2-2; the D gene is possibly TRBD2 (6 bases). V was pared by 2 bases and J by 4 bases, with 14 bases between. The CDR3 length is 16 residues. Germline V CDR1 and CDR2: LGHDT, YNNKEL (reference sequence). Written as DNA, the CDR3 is TGTGCCAGCAGCCAATCTAGGACTATGAGCACCGGGGAGCTGTTTTTT. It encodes CASSQSRTMSTGELFF.

CDR3 loop: CASSFQQEGSTIYF. In DNA, the CDR3 is TGTGCCAGCAGCTTCCAACAGGAAGGTAGCACCATATATTTT. This chain uses TRBV5-5 with TRBJ1-3; possibly TRBD1 for D (5 bases). The length of the CDR3 is 14 residues. Trimming removed 2 bases from V and 9 bases from J, with 15 bases in between. Germline CDR1 and CDR2: SGHKS and YYEKEE (reference sequence).

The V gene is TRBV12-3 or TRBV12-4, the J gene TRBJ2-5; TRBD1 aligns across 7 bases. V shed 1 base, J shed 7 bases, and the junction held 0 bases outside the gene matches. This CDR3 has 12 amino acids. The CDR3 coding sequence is TGTGCCAGCAGTTTAGAGGGGGCGACCCAGTACTTC. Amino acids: CASSLEGATQYF.

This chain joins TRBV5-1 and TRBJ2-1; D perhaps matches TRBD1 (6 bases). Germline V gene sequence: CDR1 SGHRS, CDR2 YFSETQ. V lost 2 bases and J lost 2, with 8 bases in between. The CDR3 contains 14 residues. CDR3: CASSLEGAYNEQFF. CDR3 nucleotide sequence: TGCGCCAGCAGCTTAGAGGGGGCCTACAATGAGCAGTTCTTC.

This CDR3 is CASSIRGLNNEQFF. The CDR3, as DNA: TGTGCCAGTAGTATAAGAGGTCTTAACAATGAGCAGTTCTTC. The gene calls are TRBV19 and TRBJ2-1; D not resolved. Trimming cost V 2 bases and J 5 bases, with 10 bases left between them. The CDR3 covers 14 residues. CDR1 LNHDA and CDR2 SQIVND come from the germline V gene (reference sequence).

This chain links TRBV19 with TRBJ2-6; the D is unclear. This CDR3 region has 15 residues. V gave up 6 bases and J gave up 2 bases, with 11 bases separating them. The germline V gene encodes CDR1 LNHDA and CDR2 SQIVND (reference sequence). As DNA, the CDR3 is TGTGCCAGTAGCATCCAGGTCCCTGGGGCCAACGTCCTGACTTTC. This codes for CASSIQVPGANVLTF. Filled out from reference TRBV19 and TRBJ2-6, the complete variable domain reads DGGITQSPKYLFRKEGQNVTLSCEQNLNHDAMYWYRQDPGQGLRLIYYSQIVNDFQKGDIAEGYSVSREKKESFPLTVTSAQKNPTAFYLCASSIQVPGANVLTFGAGSRLTVL.

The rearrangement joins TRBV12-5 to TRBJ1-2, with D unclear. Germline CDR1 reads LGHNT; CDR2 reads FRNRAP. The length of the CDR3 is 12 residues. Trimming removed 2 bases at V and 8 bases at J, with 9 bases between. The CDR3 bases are TGTGCTAGTGGTTTGAAAGCCGTCGGCTACACCTTC. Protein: CASGLKAVGYTF.

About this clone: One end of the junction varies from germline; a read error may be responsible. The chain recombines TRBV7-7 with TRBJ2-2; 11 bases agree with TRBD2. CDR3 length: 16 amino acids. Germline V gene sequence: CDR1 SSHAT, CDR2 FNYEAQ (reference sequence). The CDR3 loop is CASSPGLAESTGELFF. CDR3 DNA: TGTGCTAGCAGCCCGGGACTAGCGGAGAGCACCGGGGAGCTGTTTTTT.

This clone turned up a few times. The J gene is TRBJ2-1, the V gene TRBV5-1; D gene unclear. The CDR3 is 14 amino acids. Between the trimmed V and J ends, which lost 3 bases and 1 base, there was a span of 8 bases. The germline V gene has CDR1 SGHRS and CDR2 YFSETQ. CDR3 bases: TGCGCCAGCAGCTCCCAAGCTTCCTACAATGAGCAGTTCTTC. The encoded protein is CASSSQASYNEQFF.

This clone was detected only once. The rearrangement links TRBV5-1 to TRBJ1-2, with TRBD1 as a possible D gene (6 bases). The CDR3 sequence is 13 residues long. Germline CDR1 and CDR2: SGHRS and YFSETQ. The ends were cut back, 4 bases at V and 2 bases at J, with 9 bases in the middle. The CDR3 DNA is TGCGCCAGCAGCCCAGGACAGAACTATGGCTACACCTTC. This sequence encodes CASSPGQNYGYTF.

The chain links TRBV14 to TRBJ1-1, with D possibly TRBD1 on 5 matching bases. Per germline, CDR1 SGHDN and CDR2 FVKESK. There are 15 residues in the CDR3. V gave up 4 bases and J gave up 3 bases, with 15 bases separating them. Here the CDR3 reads CASSRIGREDTEAFF. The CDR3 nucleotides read TGTGCCAGCAGCCGAATAGGCAGGGAAGACACTGAAGCTTTCTTT.

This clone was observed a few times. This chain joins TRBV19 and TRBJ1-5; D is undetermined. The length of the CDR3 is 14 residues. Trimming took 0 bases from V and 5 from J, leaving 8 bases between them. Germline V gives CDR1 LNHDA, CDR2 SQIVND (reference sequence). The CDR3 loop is CASSIEAVYQPQHF. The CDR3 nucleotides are TGTGCCAGTAGTATAGAGGCGGTGTATCAGCCCCAGCATTTT.

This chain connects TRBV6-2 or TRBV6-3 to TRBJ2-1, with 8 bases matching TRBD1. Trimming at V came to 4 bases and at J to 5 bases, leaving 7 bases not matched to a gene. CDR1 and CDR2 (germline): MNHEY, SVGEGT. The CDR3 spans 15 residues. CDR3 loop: CASSSSGQANNEQFF. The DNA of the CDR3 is TGTGCCAGCAGTTCCTCGGGACAGGCCAACAATGAGCAGTTCTTC.

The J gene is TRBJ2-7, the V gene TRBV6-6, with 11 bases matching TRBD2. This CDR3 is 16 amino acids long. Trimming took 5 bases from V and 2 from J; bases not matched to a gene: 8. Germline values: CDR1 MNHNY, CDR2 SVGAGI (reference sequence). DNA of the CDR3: TGTGCCAGCAGTCCCCGGACTAGCGGGCGTCCCTACGAGCAGTACTTC. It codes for CASSPRTSGRPYEQYF.